Sequencing of this T cell receptor beta chain was carried out in a study of identifying expanded T cells in peripheral blood. This clone was counted a single time. No antigen is known for it. During the collection period, no donor immune events like infections were recorded. Libraries were prepared by immunoSEQ multiplex PCR; TCRdb keeps only in-frame clonotypes and omits some of them. Altogether about 100,000 clones are present, about 87% being singletons, with the ten largest covering around 5%. Broader study findings: Technical replicates showed around 1.1 changed clones; approximately 2 weeks 15 to 20; four weeks 19. Clone count variance between two-week samples rose with total template count.

This CDR3 has 14 amino acids. In germline, CDR1 is SGHTA, CDR2 FQGTGA. Trimming cost V 2 bases and J 1 base, with 8 bases left between them. The rearrangement joins TRBV7-3 to TRBJ2-5; D is possibly TRBD1 (6 bases). The sample comprised blood. The receptor was derived from a person between 18 and 75 years old in good health. The CDR3 loop is CASSLGQPQETQYF. The CDR3 coding sequence is TGTGCCAGCAGCTTAGGACAGCCCCAAGAGACCCAGTACTTC.